This passage covers 18 T cell receptor beta chains from one sample sequenced in a study of shared clonotypes between healthy human individuals (dated by TCRdb to between 2020 and 2021). The library was prepared using the immunoSEQ multiplex PCR assay. TCRdb re-hosts the immuneACCESS table, in-frame sequences only. Its copies lack some clones; in the studies checked, an unresolved V gene accounts for under half of them, and the cause for the rest is not known. The sample data list roughly 2,000,000 clones, and 90% to 95% of these were observed just once. 1.5% to 2% of the sample rests with the top ten. CD8 naive samples were obtained by positive selection for CCR7 among CD45RO-negative cells, yielding a CD45RA+CCR7+ population from which TemRA cells were excluded. The sequenced material came from naive CD8+ T cells from PBMCs. The sample's cell subset or site, from its label and the paper: CD45RA+CCR7+. These receptors were taken from a man aged 18-30 years in good health. Some clones in this sample may be carry-over from other donors' samples.

CDR3 sequence (DNA): TGTGCCAGCAGTTTATTCCTTATGGAGGCTAGCGGGAGCGGGACAGATACGCAGTATTTT. Translating gives CASSLFLMEASGSGTDTQYF. This rearrangement joins TRBV28 to TRBJ2-3; 10 bases are shared with TRBD2. Germline CDR1 is MDHEN and CDR2 is SYDVKM. Unmatched junction bases numbered 16, after V lost 1 base and J lost 3 bases. This CDR3 has 20 residues.

The chain joins TRBV2 to TRBJ1-2, with D possibly TRBD1 on 6 matching bases. Germline V gene data show CDR1 as SNHLY and CDR2 as FYNNEI. Between the trimmed V and J ends, which lost 3 bases and 4 bases, there was a span of 15 bases. The CDR3 has 15 residues. CDR3 in amino acids: CASSESGDQLYGYTF. CDR3 nucleotide sequence: TGTGCCAGCAGTGAGTCAGGGGACCAGCTCTATGGCTACACCTTC.

The chain recombines TRBV27 with TRBJ1-2; tentatively, D is TRBD1 (5 bases). The CDR3 has 15 residues. The V end lost 2 bases, the J end lost 7 bases, and 17 bases lay between the germline ends. CDR1 and CDR2 (germline): MNHEY, SMNVEV (reference sequence). The CDR3 DNA reads as TGTGCCAGCAGTTTAACGTTCAGGGACGAGGGTGGCTACACCTTC. This translates into CASSLTFRDEGGYTF.

The V call is TRBV2, the J call TRBJ1-2; D unclear. Germline values: CDR1 SNHLY, CDR2 FYNNEI. CDR3 size: 15 residues. V was clipped by 4 bases and J by 4 bases, with 16 bases between them. The CDR3 here is CASSVPQVFGYGYTF. In DNA form, the CDR3 reads TGTGCCAGCAGTGTACCCCAGGTCTTCGGCTATGGCTACACCTTC.

V and J are TRBV27 and TRBJ2-3; 9 nucleotides agree with TRBD2. V was pared by 5 bases and J by 4 bases, with 19 bases of the junction left unmatched. CDR1 is MNHEY, CDR2 SMNVEV, per germline (reference sequence). CDR3 length equals 19 residues. DNA for the CDR3: TGTGCCAGCAGTCGACAGATGAGGGTGGCGGGAGGGCACCCAGATACGCAGTATTTT. Its protein is CASSRQMRVAGGHPDTQYF.

The V call is TRBV29-1, the J call TRBJ2-7; TRBD1 might be the D (5 bases). Per the germline V gene, CDR1 is SQVTM and CDR2 is ANQGSEA. Trimming took 5 bases from V and 4 from J, leaving 12 bases between them. The length of the CDR3 is 12 residues. CDR3 bases: TGCAGCGTTTCGGACACCTTATACGAGCAGTACTTC. Residues: CSVSDTLYEQYF.

The rearrangement uses TRBV7-3 and TRBJ2-2, with TRBD2 matching 10 bases. The V gene's germline CDR1 is SGHTA and CDR2 FQGTGA. The CDR3 extends over 15 amino acids. J gave up 6 bases and V 5 bases, and 6 bases lay outside the gene matches. CDR3 amino acids: CASSQGLATAGELFF. As DNA, the CDR3 is TGTGCCAGCAGCCAGGGACTAGCGACCGCCGGGGAGCTGTTTTTT. Complete variable domain (other parts from reference TRBV7-3 and TRBJ2-2): GAGVSQTPSNKVTEKGKYVELRCDPISGHTALYWYRQSLGQGPEFLIYFQGTGAADDSGLPNDRFFAVRPEGSVSTLKIQRTERGDSAVYLCASSQGLATAGELFFGEGSRLTVL.

The chain joins TRBV27 to TRBJ2-7; D perhaps matches TRBD2 (6 bases). The CDR3 covers 13 residues. V was shortened by 6 bases and J by 4 bases, with 13 bases between the two germline ends. Germline V gene sequence: CDR1 MNHEY, CDR2 SMNVEV (reference sequence). The CDR3 here is CASSIGTPYEQYF. CDR3 DNA sequence: TGTGCCAGCAGCATCGGGACTCCGTACGAGCAGTACTTC.

For the CDR3, the DNA is TGTGCCAGAAGCTTCCGGACTAGCGGGAGTGGACCCCCCTACAATGAGCAGTTCTTC. Residues: CARSFRTSGSGPPYNEQFF. The genes are TRBV5-3 and TRBJ2-1; TRBD2 agrees at 13 bases. TRBV5-3 is an open reading frame whose function is uncertain. This CDR3 comprises 19 residues. V dropped 2 bases and J dropped 2; count of bases not matched to a gene: 10.

The chain links TRBV7-9 to TRBJ1-1; D may be TRBD1 (6 bases). The CDR3 totals 15 residues. V was cut by 5 bases and J by 6 bases, with 19 bases left in between. CDR1 SEHNR and CDR2 FQNEAQ come from the germline V gene (reference sequence). The CDR3 is CASSPERQGRAEAFF. The CDR3 region has the DNA TGTGCCAGCAGCCCCGAACGTCAGGGGCGGGCTGAAGCTTTCTTT.

This clone was seen only once. The chain is built from TRBV27 and TRBJ1-4; 8 bases line up with TRBD1. The germline V gene encodes CDR1 MNHEY and CDR2 SMNVEV (reference sequence). V trimming: 5 bases; J trimming: 8 bases; junction bases outside the gene matches: 10. This CDR3 contains 15 residues. CDR3 in amino acids: CASSAQQGGREKLFF. In DNA form, the CDR3 reads TGTGCCAGCAGTGCCCAACAGGGGGGGAGAGAAAAACTGTTTTTT.

The chain links TRBV28 to TRBJ2-2, with D tentatively TRBD1 or TRBD2 (5 bases each). Trimming removed 6 bases at V and 4 bases at J, with 15 bases between. The CDR3 is 15 amino acids. Per germline, CDR1 MDHEN and CDR2 SYDVKM. The DNA of the CDR3 is TGTGCCAGCAGCGAGGTGAAGGGGAGCACCGGGGAGCTGTTTTTT. This translates into CASSEVKGSTGELFF.

The chain couples TRBV28 to TRBJ2-1; D uncertain. In germline, CDR1 is MDHEN, CDR2 SYDVKM. This CDR3 comprises 14 residues. Trimming took off 3 bases at V and 7 bases at J, with 13 bases between the two ends. CDR3 DNA: TGTGCCAGCAGTTTCTTAATGACCAGAAATGAGCAGTTCTTC. Encoded protein: CASSFLMTRNEQFF.

J is TRBJ2-5 and V is TRBV13; 7 bases match TRBD2. The CDR3 covers 14 residues. V dropped 4 bases and J dropped 3; count of bases not matched to a gene: 5. CDR1 and CDR2 (germline): PRHDT, FYEKMQ (reference sequence). The CDR3 loop reads CASSSGLVEETQYF. The CDR3 DNA follows: TGTGCCAGCAGCTCCGGACTAGTAGAAGAGACCCAGTACTTC.

This rearrangement joins TRBV18 to TRBJ2-5, with D possibly TRBD1 on 6 matching bases. CDR3 length equals 15 residues. The germline V gene encodes CDR1 KGHSH and CDR2 LQKENI. Between the trimmed V and J ends, which lost 2 bases and 1 base, there was a span of 11 bases. The CDR3 DNA is TGTGCCAGCTCACCATATGGACAGAGCCAAGAGACCCAGTACTTC. Translated, it gives CASSPYGQSQETQYF.

The J gene is TRBJ2-3, the V gene TRBV11-2; TRBD2 is a possible D gene (5 bases). The CDR3 loop spans 12 amino acids. Trimming removed 5 bases from V and 5 bases from J, with 8 bases in between. Germline lookup yields CDR1 SGHAT and CDR2 FQNNGV. The CDR3 sequence: CASSPSGDTQYF. The CDR3 DNA sequence: TGTGCCAGCAGCCCAAGCGGAGATACGCAGTATTTT.

Details on this clone: In the same sample, other DNA sequences code for this CDR3. The chain recombines TRBV5-1 with TRBJ2-1; D unclear. V was cut by 0 bases and J by 6 bases, with 7 bases left in between. The CDR3 is made up of 13 amino acids. Germline-derived CDR1 and CDR2 are SGHRS and YFSETQ. The CDR3 DNA sequence: TGCGCCAGCAGCTTGGATGGGTCCAATGAGCAGTTCTTC. This codes for CASSLDGSNEQFF. The entire variable domain, with the rest obtained from reference TRBV5-1 and TRBJ2-1, is as follows: KAGVTQTPRYLIKTRGQQVTLSCSPISGHRSVSWYQQTPGQGLQFLFEYFSETQRNKGNFPGRFSGRQFSNSRSEMNVSTLELGDSALYLCASSLDGSNEQFFGPGTRLTVL.

V usage is TRBV4-2 and J usage is TRBJ2-7; 11 positions agree with TRBD1. CDR3 size: 15 residues. V lost 4 bases and J lost 6; bases outside the gene matches: 8. CDR1 and CDR2 from the germline V gene are LGHNA and YNFKEQ. The DNA for the CDR3 is TGTGCCAGCAGCCGCCGGGACAGGGGGTCCGGCGAGCAGTACTTC. This sequence encodes CASSRRDRGSGEQYF.